One and the same sample provided the 31 T cell receptor beta chains below, sequenced in a study of OX40 agonist ivuxolimab in advanced cancers. Libraries were made using the immunoSEQ multiplex PCR assay. Held by TCRdb, this immuneACCESS table contains in-frame sequences only and omits some clones. Under half of the omission traces to an unresolved V gene where checked; the cause of the rest is unknown. The sample has about 37,000 clones on record, roughly 86% of them singletons. 2.4% of the sample comes from the top ten. The starting material was CD4+ or CD8+ T cells sorted from blood, obtained in a trial of the OX40 agonist ivuxolimab. These receptors originate from an adult with an advanced solid tumor such as melanoma, head and neck, liver or kidney cancer.

This chain links TRBV7-9 with TRBJ2-7; TRBD2 matches 9 bases. In germline, CDR1 is SEHNR, CDR2 FQNEAQ (reference sequence). The CDR3 extends over 17 amino acids. After removal of 5 bases from V and 3 bases from J, the junction contained 14 bases not matched to a gene. CDR3 DNA sequence: TGTGCCAGCAGCCTGGCTGAAGATAGCGGGGGTTTCTACGAGCAGTACTTC. Translated: CASSLAEDSGGFYEQYF.

The chain employs TRBV5-1 and TRBJ2-7; 12 bases line up with TRBD1. Germline CDR1 and CDR2: SGHRS and YFSETQ. The CDR3 sequence is 14 residues long. V was pared by 3 bases and J by 5 bases, with 3 bases of the junction left unmatched. This CDR3 is CASSSGTGGHEQYF. CDR3 DNA sequence: TGCGCCAGCAGCTCGGGGACAGGGGGCCACGAGCAGTACTTC. Looking up the rest from reference TRBV5-1 and TRBJ2-7 gives the full variable domain: KAGVTQTPRYLIKTRGQQVTLSCSPISGHRSVSWYQQTPGQGLQFLFEYFSETQRNKGNFPGRFSGRQFSNSRSEMNVSTLELGDSALYLCASSSGTGGHEQYFGPGTRLTVT.

This chain joins TRBV27 and TRBJ2-1, with 15 bases aligning to TRBD2. The CDR3 has 14 residues. The germline V gene has CDR1 MNHEY and CDR2 SMNVEV (reference sequence). V shed 8 bases and J 15 bases; nucleotides not matched to a gene: 11. The chain's CDR3 is CASGAWTSGGVGFF. The CDR3 DNA reads as TGTGCCAGCGGGGCGTGGACTAGCGGGGGGGTAGGGTTCTTC.

The chain carries TRBV15 and TRBJ2-2, with no clear D. The CDR3 has 17 amino acids. Trimming pared 6 bases from V and 0 bases from J, leaving 17 bases between. CDR1 is LNHNV and CDR2 is YYDKDF in the germline V gene (reference sequence). The CDR3 loop is CATRSHWGNANTGELFF. In nucleotides, the CDR3 is TGTGCCACCAGGAGCCACTGGGGTAACGCGAACACCGGGGAGCTGTTTTTT.

The rearrangement uses TRBV6-6 and TRBJ1-3; TRBD1 might be the D (5 bases). Per germline, CDR1 MNHNY and CDR2 SVGAGI (reference sequence). V dropped 4 bases and J dropped 6 bases, with 16 bases sitting between them. The CDR3 spans 15 residues. CDR3 coding DNA: TGTGCCAGCAGTTCCCGTAGCGGGGGAGAAAACACCATATATTTT. It specifies CASSSRSGGENTIYF.

The chain has TRBV18 and TRBJ2-7; TRBD1 matches at 11 bases. This CDR3 region has 15 residues. J lost 4 bases, V lost 3 bases, and 5 bases had no gene match. CDR1 is KGHSH, CDR2 LQKENI, per germline. For the CDR3, the DNA is TGTGCCAGCTCACCGGGACAGGGGGATACGTACGAGCAGTACTTC. It encodes CASSPGQGDTYEQYF.

This clone was seen a single time. The gene calls are TRBV6-9 and TRBJ2-7; no clear D. CDR1 MNHGY and CDR2 SVAAGI come from the germline V gene. Trimming pared 3 bases from V and 0 bases from J, leaving 12 bases between. The CDR3 contains 15 residues. The CDR3 is CASSYSHESSYEQYF. As DNA, the CDR3 is TGTGCCAGCAGTTACTCCCACGAGAGCTCCTACGAGCAGTACTTC.

The V call is TRBV10-3, the J call TRBJ2-5; TRBD1 agrees at 8 bases. TRBJ2-7 explains the end of the DNA better; the J call may be wrong. The CDR3 length is 12 residues. Germline V gene lookup returns CDR1 ENHRY and CDR2 SYGVKD. The CDR3 sequence is CATGQGVHEQYF. The CDR3 coding sequence is TGTGCCACCGGACAGGGTGTCCACGAGCAGTACTTC.

The V gene is TRBV5-1, the J gene TRBJ2-1; 7 bases map to TRBD1. This CDR3 comprises 15 residues. Trimming removed 2 bases from V and 8 bases from J; junction bases left unmatched: 10. Germline V gene data show CDR1 as SGHRS and CDR2 as YFSETQ. The CDR3: CASSFGQVQPHEQFF. The CDR3 DNA reads as TGCGCCAGCAGCTTCGGACAGGTCCAACCTCATGAGCAGTTCTTC.

This chain joins TRBV2 and TRBJ1-4; possibly TRBD1 for D (5 bases). Germline CDR1 SNHLY, CDR2 FYNNEI. The V and J ends lost 6 bases and 6 bases respectively, with 14 bases between them. CDR3 size: 14 residues. DNA of the CDR3: TGTGCCAGCAGCCGACAGCAGCTCGATGAAAAACTGTTTTTT. It is translated as CASSRQQLDEKLFF.

The chain carries TRBV19 and TRBJ2-3; tentatively, D is TRBD1 or TRBD2 (5 bases each). The CDR3 has 15 residues. V dropped 3 bases and J dropped 1 base, with 11 bases sitting between them. Germline assignment: CDR1 LNHDA and CDR2 SQIVND (reference sequence). As DNA, the CDR3 is TGTGCCAGTAGTATGGGGGACGGACGCACAGATACGCAGTATTTT. Protein product: CASSMGDGRTDTQYF.

This chain links TRBV5-4 with TRBJ1-1; a possible D gene is TRBD1 (5 bases). The CDR3 spans 16 residues. V was clipped by 0 bases and J by 7 bases, with 19 bases between them. The germline V gene encodes CDR1 SGHNT and CDR2 YYREEE (reference sequence). The CDR3 reads CASSLGGGTVSREAFF. DNA for the CDR3: TGTGCCAGCAGCTTGGGTGGGGGAACTGTATCCCGTGAAGCTTTCTTT.

The J gene is TRBJ2-3, the V gene TRBV10-1; D remains unclear. The CDR3 length is 14 residues. CDR1 is WNHNN and CDR2 is SYGVQD in the germline V gene (reference sequence). The V end was cut by 0 bases, the J end by 1 base, with 5 bases between. The CDR3 sequence: CASSESARTDTQYF. The CDR3, as DNA: TGCGCCAGCAGTGAGTCGGCCCGCACAGATACGCAGTATTTT.

V is TRBV5-1 and J is TRBJ2-3, with D uncertain. Germline lookup yields CDR1 SGHRS and CDR2 YFSETQ. Trimming shortened V by 0 bases and J by 2 bases, and 10 bases separated the two germline ends. This CDR3 is 15 amino acids long. Written as DNA, the CDR3 is TGCGCCAGCAGCTTGGAGAAACTGAACACAGATACGCAGTATTTT. Encoded protein: CASSLEKLNTDTQYF.

V gene TRBV5-1 combines with J gene TRBJ2-3; no firm D call. V dropped 2 bases and J dropped 5 bases, with 9 bases sitting between them. Germline-derived CDR1 and CDR2 are SGHRS and YFSETQ. CDR3 length: 13 residues. Here the CDR3 reads CASSFLGQDTQYF. The CDR3 coding sequence is TGCGCCAGCAGCTTCCTAGGCCAAGATACGCAGTATTTT.

In its sample, this clone was seen once. The chain is built from TRBV7-2 and TRBJ2-3, with 10 positions matching TRBD2. Unmatched junction bases numbered 6, after V lost 0 bases and J lost 6 bases. CDR1 is SGHTA, CDR2 FQGNSA, per germline. The CDR3 extends over 16 amino acids. The DNA of the CDR3 is TGTGCCAGCAGCTTAGCCCCTAGCGGGGGTGGGGATACGCAGTATTTT. This codes for CASSLAPSGGGDTQYF.

The chain uses TRBV10-2 and TRBJ2-3; either TRBD1 or TRBD2 may supply D (5 bases each). The germline V gene encodes CDR1 WSHSY and CDR2 SAAADI. CDR3 length equals 18 residues. Trimming shortened V by 1 base and J by 0 bases, and 17 bases separated the two germline ends. The CDR3 protein is CASSEYWGRGESTDTQYF. DNA for the CDR3: TGCGCCAGCAGTGAGTATTGGGGTAGGGGAGAGAGCACAGATACGCAGTATTTT.

This chain links TRBV18 with TRBJ2-3; no reliable D call. V lost 3 bases, J lost 6 bases, and 16 bases lay in between. The CDR3 is made up of 15 amino acids. CDR1 and CDR2 from the germline V gene are KGHSH and LQKENI. CDR3 residues: CASSPLVSFQDTQYF. The CDR3 coding sequence is TGTGCCAGCTCACCCTTAGTGAGTTTTCAGGATACGCAGTATTTT.

This clone was seen more than once but under ten times. This chain uses TRBV10-3 with TRBJ2-7, with D maybe TRBD2 (7 bases). CDR1 ENHRY and CDR2 SYGVKD come from the germline V gene. Trimming pared 11 bases from V and 6 bases from J, leaving 20 bases between. CDR3 size: 13 residues. CDR3 sequence (DNA): TGTGCCCACCGGGGGGCTAAGGGTGTCGAGCAGTACTTC. It specifies CAHRGAKGVEQYF.

V usage is TRBV7-2 and J usage is TRBJ2-7; D is undetermined. With 4 bases removed from V and 6 bases from J, the gap between germline ends came to 13 bases. Germline values: CDR1 SGHTA, CDR2 FQGNSA. The CDR3 spans 13 residues. The CDR3 sequence is CASSSQTSFEQYF. CDR3 DNA: TGTGCCAGCAGCTCCCAGACCAGCTTCGAGCAGTACTTC. The complete variable domain, with remaining parts taken from reference TRBV7-2 and TRBJ2-7, reads GAGVSQSPSNKVTEKGKDVELRCDPISGHTALYWYRQSLGQGLEFLIYFQGNSAPDKSGLPSDRFSAERTGGSVSTLTIQRTQQEDSAVYLCASSSQTSFEQYFGPGTRLTVT.

The chain recombines TRBV5-8 with TRBJ2-7; TRBD1 might be the D (6 bases). V gave up 4 bases and J gave up 1 base, with 12 bases separating them. This CDR3 has 14 residues. Germline CDR1 reads SGHTS; CDR2 reads YDEGEE. The CDR3 DNA reads TGTGCCAGCAGCAGAACAGGGTCTTCCTACGAGCAGTACTTC. Translation gives CASSRTGSSYEQYF.

The rearrangement links TRBV7-3 to TRBJ2-7, with D possibly called TRBD1 or TRBD2 (6 bases each). The CDR3 runs 13 residues. Germline values: CDR1 SGHTA, CDR2 FQGTGA. V gave up 6 bases and J gave up 4 bases, with 13 bases separating them. The DNA of the CDR3 is TGTGCCAGCAGTCCGGGGGCCCTGTACGAGCAGTACTTC. As protein: CASSPGALYEQYF.

J is TRBJ2-3 and V is TRBV7-6; D remains ambiguous. The CDR3 sequence is 12 residues long. The V and J ends lost 5 bases and 0 bases respectively, with 3 bases between them. Germline loops: CDR1 SGHVS, CDR2 FNYEAQ. For the CDR3, the DNA is TGTGCCAGCAGCCTGAGCACAGATACGCAGTATTTT. It is translated as CASSLSTDTQYF.

This chain uses TRBV5-4 with TRBJ2-7; D possibly matches TRBD1 or TRBD2 (6 bases each). Germline lookup yields CDR1 SGHNT and CDR2 YYREEE (reference sequence). V lost 0 bases and J lost 5, with 18 bases in between. This CDR3 has 16 residues. The CDR3 region has the DNA TGTGCCAGCAGCTTGGCCCGTGGAGGGGGAAGGGACGAGCAGTACTTC. This sequence encodes CASSLARGGGRDEQYF.

The chain joins TRBV27 to TRBJ2-1; 7 bases fit TRBD2. J lost 7 bases, V lost 3 bases, and 3 bases had no gene match. The CDR3 sequence is 13 residues long. Germline V gene data show CDR1 as MNHEY and CDR2 as SMNVEV (reference sequence). The CDR3 DNA sequence: TGTGCCAGCAGTTTCCTGGGGGGGAATGAGCAGTTCTTC. Residues: CASSFLGGNEQFF.

The rearrangement uses TRBV27 and TRBJ2-6; TRBD1 matches 8 bases. V gave up 5 bases and J gave up 0 bases; unmatched junction bases: 18. Germline assignment: CDR1 MNHEY and CDR2 SMNVEV (reference sequence). The CDR3 length is 21 residues. In DNA form, the CDR3 reads TGTGCCAGCAGTCCGAATGCGGACAGGGCGTTACGCCGCTCTGGGGCCAACGTCCTGACTTTC. Translation gives CASSPNADRALRRSGANVLTF.

This clone was picked up one time. The chain carries TRBV10-2 and TRBJ1-2; D might be TRBD1 (6 bases). Germline V gene sequence: CDR1 WSHSY, CDR2 SAAADI. The CDR3 has 15 amino acids. V shed 8 bases and J shed 3 bases, with 19 bases lying between them. The CDR3 nucleotides read TGCGCCAGCTCAAAAGGTGGGGACACGCACTATGGCTACACCTTC. Its protein is CASSKGGDTHYGYTF.

V gene TRBV9 combines with J gene TRBJ2-7; 11 bases map to TRBD1. There are 15 residues in the CDR3. CDR1 is SGDLS, CDR2 YYNGEE, per germline. V lost 3 bases, J lost 7 bases, and 9 bases stayed unmatched. The chain's CDR3 is CASSAVQGTGGEQYF. The DNA for the CDR3 is TGTGCCAGCAGCGCAGTTCAAGGGACAGGGGGAGAGCAGTACTTC.

To note about this clone: The germline gene is not matched at one end of the junction; a read error may be the cause. The V gene is TRBV7-3, the J gene TRBJ2-2; perhaps TRBD2 as D (5 bases). The V gene's germline CDR1 is SGHTA and CDR2 FQGTGA. This CDR3 has 14 amino acids. The CDR3, as DNA: TGTGCCGGCAGCCCCGTACTAGGTACCGGGGAGCTGTTTTTT. Amino acid sequence: CAGSPVLGTGELFF.

The J gene is TRBJ2-5, the V gene TRBV7-9, with TRBD1 matching over 7 bases. J gave up 2 bases and V 5 bases, and 8 bases lay outside the gene matches. The CDR3 covers 15 residues. CDR1 is SEHNR and CDR2 is FQNEAQ in the germline V gene (reference sequence). The DNA of the CDR3 is TGTGCCAGCAGCACGACAGGGTGGAATCAAGAGACCCAGTACTTC. Amino acids: CASSTTGWNQETQYF.

The rearrangement links TRBV30 to TRBJ1-1, with 8 bases identical to TRBD1. CDR3 size: 12 residues. CDR1 and CDR2 from the germline V gene are GTSNPN and SVGIG (reference sequence). V trimming: 5 bases; J trimming: 3 bases; junction bases outside the gene matches: 2. The DNA of the CDR3 is TGTGCCTGGGGACAGGGCGACACTGAAGCTTTCTTT. This translates into CAWGQGDTEAFF.